This T cell receptor (beta chain) was obtained from a study of blood T cell repertoires in COVID-19. Looked up from germline, CDR1 is SGDLS and CDR2 is YYNGEE. V was pared by 0 bases and J by 3 bases, with 4 bases of the junction left unmatched. CDR3 size: 16 residues. This clone has only a few counts. TCRdb keeps only in-frame clones here, not all; method: immunoSEQ multiplex PCR. The table has 200,000 to 300,000 clones, about four fifths seen once. Specimen: peripheral blood. The chain recombines TRBV9 with TRBJ2-2; 8 bases fit TRBD2. The receptor comes from a man in his fifties or sixties with acute or convalescent COVID-19. CDR3 amino acids: CASSVDPGGHTGELFF. For the CDR3, the DNA is TGTGCCAGCAGCGTAGATCCGGGGGGGCACACCGGGGAGCTGTTTTTT. Complete variable domain (other parts from reference TRBV9 and TRBJ2-2): DSGVTQTPKHLITATGQRVTLRCSPRSGDLSVYWYQQSLDQGLQFLIQYYNGEERAKGNILERFSAQQFPDLHSELNLSSLELGDSALYFCASSVDPGGHTGELFFGEGSRLTVL.